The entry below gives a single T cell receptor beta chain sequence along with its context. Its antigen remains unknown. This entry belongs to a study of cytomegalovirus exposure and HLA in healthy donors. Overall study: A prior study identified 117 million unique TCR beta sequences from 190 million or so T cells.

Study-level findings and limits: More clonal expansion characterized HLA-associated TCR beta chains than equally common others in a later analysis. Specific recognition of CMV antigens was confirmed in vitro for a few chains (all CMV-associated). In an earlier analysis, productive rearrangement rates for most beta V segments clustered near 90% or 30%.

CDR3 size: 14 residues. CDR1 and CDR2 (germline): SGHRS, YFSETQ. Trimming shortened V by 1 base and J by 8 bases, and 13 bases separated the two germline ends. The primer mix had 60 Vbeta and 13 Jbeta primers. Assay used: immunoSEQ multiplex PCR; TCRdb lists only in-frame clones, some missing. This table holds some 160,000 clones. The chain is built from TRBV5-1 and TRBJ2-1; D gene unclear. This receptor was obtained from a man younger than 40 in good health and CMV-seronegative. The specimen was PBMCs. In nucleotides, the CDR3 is TGCGCCAGCAGCTTGTCGCCCTCCGGAGATGAGCAGTTCTTC. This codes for CASSLSPSGDEQFF. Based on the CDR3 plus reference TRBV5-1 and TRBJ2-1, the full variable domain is KAGVTQTPRYLIKTRGQQVTLSCSPISGHRSVSWYQQTPGQGLQFLFEYFSETQRNKGNFPGRFSGRQFSNSRSEMNVSTLELGDSALYLCASSLSPSGDEQFFGPGTRLTVL.